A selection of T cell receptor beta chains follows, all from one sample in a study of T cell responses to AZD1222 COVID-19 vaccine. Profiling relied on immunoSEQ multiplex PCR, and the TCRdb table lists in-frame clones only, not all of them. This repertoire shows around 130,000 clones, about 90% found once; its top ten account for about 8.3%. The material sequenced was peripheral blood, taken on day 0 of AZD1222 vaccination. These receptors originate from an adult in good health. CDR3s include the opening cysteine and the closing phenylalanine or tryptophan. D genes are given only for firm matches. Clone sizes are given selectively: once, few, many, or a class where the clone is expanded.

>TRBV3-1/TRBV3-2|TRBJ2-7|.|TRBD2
CASSHGLADLRHEQYF
TGTGCCAGCAGCCACGGACTAGCCGATCTCCGGCACGAGCAGTACTTC
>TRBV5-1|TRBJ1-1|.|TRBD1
CASSRQGDRNMNTEAFF
TGCGCCAGCAGCCGCCAAGGGGACAGGAACATGAACACTGAAGCTTTCTTT
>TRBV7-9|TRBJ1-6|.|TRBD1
CASSLDRDFSPLHF
TGTGCCAGCAGCTTGGACAGGGATTTTTCACCCCTCCACTTT
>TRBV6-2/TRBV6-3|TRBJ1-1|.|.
CASSSLSAGDTEAFF
TGTGCCAGCAGTTCCCTTAGCGCGGGGGACACTGAAGCTTTCTTT
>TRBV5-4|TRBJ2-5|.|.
CASSFNRQVGETQYF
TGTGCCAGCAGCTTTAACCGCCAAGTCGGGGAGACCCAGTACTTC
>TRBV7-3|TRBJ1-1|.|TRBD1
CASSQRQGRTEAFF
TGTGCCAGCAGCCAAAGACAGGGTCGGACTGAAGCTTTCTTT
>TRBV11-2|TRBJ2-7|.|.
CASSPKVDSPIDKQYF
TGTGCCAGCAGCCCAAAAGTTGACAGCCCTATCGACAAGCAGTACTTC
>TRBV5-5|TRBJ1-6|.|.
CASSAPSGGMSYNSPLHF
TGTGCCAGCAGCGCCCCGTCGGGGGGAATGTCCTATAATTCACCCCTCCACTTT
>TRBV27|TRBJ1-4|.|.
CASSSRTAGDEKLFF
TGTGCCAGCAGTTCCAGGACGGCAGGTGATGAAAAACTGTTTTTT
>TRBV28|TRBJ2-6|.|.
CASSFLNSGANVLTF
TGTGCCAGCAGTTTTTTGAACTCTGGGGCCAACGTCCTGACTTTC
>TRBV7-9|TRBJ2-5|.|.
CASSLSGTSETQYF
TGTGCCAGCAGCCTGTCCGGGACATCTGAGACCCAGTACTTC
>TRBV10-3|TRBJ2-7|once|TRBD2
CAMGATSVSYEQYF
TGTGCCATGGGCGCGACTAGCGTCTCCTACGAGCAGTACTTC
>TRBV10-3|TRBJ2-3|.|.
CAIRTRSTDTQYF
TGTGCCATCAGGACTAGATCCACAGATACGCAGTATTTT
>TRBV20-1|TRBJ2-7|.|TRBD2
CSASLVPGASGKQYF
TGCAGTGCTAGTTTAGTGCCCGGGGCTAGCGGGAAGCAGTACTTC
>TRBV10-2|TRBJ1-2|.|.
CASSNGNYTF
TGCGCCAGCAGTAACGGGAACTACACCTTC
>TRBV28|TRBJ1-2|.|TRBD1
CASSSGGIFDGYTF
TGTGCCAGCAGTTCAGGGGGCATCTTCGATGGCTACACCTTC
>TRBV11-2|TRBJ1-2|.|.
CASSLDKGGYTF
TGTGCCAGCAGCTTAGATAAGGGTGGCTACACCTTC
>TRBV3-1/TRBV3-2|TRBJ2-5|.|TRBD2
CASSQPAGGIWETQYF
TGTGCCAGCAGCCAACCAGCGGGAGGAATTTGGGAGACCCAGTACTTC
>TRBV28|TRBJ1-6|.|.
CASSLLIGSSFRNSPLHF
TGTGCCAGCAGTTTACTTATAGGGTCCTCCTTCCGAAATTCACCCCTCCACTTT
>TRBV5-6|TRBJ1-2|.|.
CASSYMGQDYGYTF
TGTGCCAGCAGCTACATGGGGCAGGACTATGGCTACACCTTC
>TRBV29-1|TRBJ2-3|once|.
CSVRDSLKGSTDTQYF
TGCAGCGTGCGGGACTCCCTAAAGGGGAGCACAGATACGCAGTATTTT
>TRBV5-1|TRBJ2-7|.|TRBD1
CASSFNWGQGVTYEQYF
TGCGCCAGCAGCTTTAACTGGGGACAGGGTGTTACCTACGAGCAGTACTTC
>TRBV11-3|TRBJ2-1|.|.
CASSLELANEQFF
TGTGCCAGCAGCTTAGAGTTAGCCAATGAGCAGTTCTTC
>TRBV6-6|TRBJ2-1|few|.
CASSYSRVYNEQFF
TGTGCCAGCAGTTACTCACGCGTCTACAATGAGCAGTTCTTC
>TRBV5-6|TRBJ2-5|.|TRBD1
CASSLEDRGETQYF
TGTGCCAGCAGCTTGGAGGACAGGGGCGAGACCCAGTACTTC
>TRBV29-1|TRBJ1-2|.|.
CSVVQGLDYGYTF
TGCAGCGTTGTACAGGGACTGGACTATGGCTACACCTTC
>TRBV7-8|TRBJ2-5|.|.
CASSQSQETQYF
TGTGCCAGCAGCCAATCACAAGAGACCCAGTACTTC
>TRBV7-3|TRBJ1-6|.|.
CASSYVRDKDSPLHF
TGTGCCAGCAGCTACGTCCGGGACAAAGATTCACCCCTCCACTTT
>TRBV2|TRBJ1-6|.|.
CASRGLSSYNSPLHF
TGTGCCAGCAGGGGACTGAGCTCCTATAATTCACCCCTCCACTTT
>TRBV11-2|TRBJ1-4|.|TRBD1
CASSLWTGGPNEKLFF
TGTGCCAGCAGCTTATGGACAGGGGGCCCTAATGAAAAACTGTTTTTT
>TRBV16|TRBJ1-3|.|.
CASSQSGGLATIYF
TGTGCCAGCAGCCAATCCGGGGGCCTGGCCACCATATATTTT
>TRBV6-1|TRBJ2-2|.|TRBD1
CASSGEGALGTGELFF
TGTGCCAGCAGTGGAGAGGGGGCGTTGGGCACCGGGGAGCTGTTTTTT
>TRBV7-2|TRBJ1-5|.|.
CASSLDEERPQHF
TGTGCCAGCAGCTTAGACGAGGAGAGGCCCCAGCATTTT
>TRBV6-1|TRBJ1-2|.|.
CASSERGEPVF
TGTGCCAGCAGTGAAAGGGGGGAACCTGTCTTC
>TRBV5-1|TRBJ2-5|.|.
CASGRSGSQETQYF
TGCGCCAGCGGACGGAGCGGATCCCAAGAGACCCAGTACTTC
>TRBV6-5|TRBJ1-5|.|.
CASSYNSNQPQHF
TGTGCCAGCAGTTACAATAGCAATCAGCCCCAGCATTTT
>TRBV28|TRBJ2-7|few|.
CASSSFYAHVGTSYEQYF
TGTGCCAGCAGTTCCTTCTACGCCCACGTAGGGACTTCCTACGAGCAGTACTTC
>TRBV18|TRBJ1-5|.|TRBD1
CASSLLGQENQPQHF
TGTGCCAGCTCACTATTGGGACAGGAGAATCAGCCCCAGCATTTT
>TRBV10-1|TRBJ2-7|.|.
CASRRTKQGSYEQYF
TGCGCCAGCAGAAGAACTAAGCAGGGATCCTACGAGCAGTACTTC
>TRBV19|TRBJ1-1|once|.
CATQDPMLTEAFF
TGTGCCACTCAGGACCCCATGCTCACTGAAGCTTTCTTT
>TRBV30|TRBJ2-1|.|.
CAWSVRPSEQFF
TGTGCCTGGAGTGTAAGGCCTTCTGAGCAGTTCTTC
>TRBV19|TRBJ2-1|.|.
CASKEGHDNEQFF
TGTGCCAGTAAGGAGGGGCACGACAATGAGCAGTTCTTC
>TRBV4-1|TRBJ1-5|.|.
CASSSRQGSQPQHF
TGCGCCAGCAGCAGTCGGCAGGGTAGCCAGCCCCAGCATTTT
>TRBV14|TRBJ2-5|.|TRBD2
CASSLRLAGDQETQYF
TGTGCCAGCAGCCTTCGACTAGCGGGGGACCAAGAGACCCAGTACTTC
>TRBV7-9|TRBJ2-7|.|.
CASSLGVMGSYEQYF
TGTGCCAGCAGCTTAGGGGTCATGGGGTCCTACGAGCAGTACTTC
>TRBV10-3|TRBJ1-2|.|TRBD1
CAISLQGARGGYTF
TGTGCCATCAGCTTACAGGGGGCGCGGGGTGGCTACACCTTC
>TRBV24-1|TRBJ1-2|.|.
CATSDMGSGSYGYTF
TGTGCCACCAGTGATATGGGATCAGGCTCCTATGGCTACACCTTC
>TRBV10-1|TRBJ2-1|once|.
CASSESRSATYNEQFF
TGCGCCAGCAGTGAGTCGCGTAGCGCGACCTACAATGAGCAGTTCTTC
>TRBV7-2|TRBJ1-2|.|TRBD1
CASSLAKGTGFYGYTF
TGTGCCAGCAGCTTAGCGAAGGGGACAGGTTTCTATGGCTACACCTTC
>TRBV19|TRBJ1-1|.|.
CASSQRDGMNTEAFF
TGTGCCAGTAGTCAGAGGGACGGCATGAACACTGAAGCTTTCTTT
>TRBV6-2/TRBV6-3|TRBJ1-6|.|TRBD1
CASSYSSTGDSPLHF
TGTGCCAGCAGTTACTCGAGCACAGGGGATTCACCCCTCCACTTT
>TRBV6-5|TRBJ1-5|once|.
CASRDLQGANQPQHF
TGTGCCAGTAGAGACCTTCAGGGAGCAAATCAGCCCCAGCATTTT
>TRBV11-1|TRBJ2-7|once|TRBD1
CASSFHGTVSSYEQYF
TGTGCCAGCAGCTTTCACGGGACAGTATCCTCCTACGAGCAGTACTTC
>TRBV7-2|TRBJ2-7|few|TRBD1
CASSLEGQGAYEQYF
TGTGCCAGCAGCTTAGAGGGCCAGGGGGCTTACGAGCAGTACTTC
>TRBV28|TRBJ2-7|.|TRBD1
CASSLSRTGLYEQYF
TGTGCCAGCAGTTTATCCCGGACAGGGCTCTACGAGCAGTACTTC
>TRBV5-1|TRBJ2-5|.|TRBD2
CASSAGLAGVTQETQYF
TGCGCCAGCAGCGCAGGACTAGCGGGGGTCACCCAAGAGACCCAGTACTTC
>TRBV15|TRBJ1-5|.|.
CATSQGGGHQPQHF
TGTGCCACCAGTCAGGGTGGGGGACATCAGCCCCAGCATTTT
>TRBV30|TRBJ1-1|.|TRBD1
CAWSAQGAGAFF
TGTGCCTGGAGTGCCCAGGGGGCTGGAGCTTTCTTT
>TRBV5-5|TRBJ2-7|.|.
CASSSHPGFSSYEQYF
TGTGCCAGCAGCTCCCACCCAGGGTTTAGCTCCTACGAGCAGTACTTC
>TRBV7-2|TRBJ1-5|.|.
CASSLGGRNQPQHF
TGTGCCAGCAGCCTGGGGGGACGCAATCAGCCCCAGCATTTT